The entry below gives a single TCR beta chain sequence along with its context. This sample was included in a study of blood T cells in healthy people across ages. Primed by a sample-barcoded 5' primer and a J-beta primer mix, a second PCR proceeded for about 7 to 12 cycles. TCRdb reprocessed the 5' RACE reads via MiXCR and lists one record per CDR3 protein. The sample consists of about 970,000 distinct CDR3 sequences, roughly 51% of them appearing once. The CDR3 is made up of 14 amino acids. The germline CDR1 and CDR2 sequences are SGHAT and FQNNGV. Researchers report isolating at least 7 million PBMCs per sample.

The chain uses TRBV11-2 and TRBJ2-7; maybe TRBD2 (7 bases). The J call could be wrong; TRBJ2-5 is a better fit for the DNA end. Sequencing was done on a sample of blood. This clonotype originated in a woman aged 55-69 years in good health. CDR3 loop: CASSSVRGGETQYF. CDR3 sequence (DNA): TGTGCCAGCAGCTCTGTCAGGGGAGGGGAGACCCAGTACTTC.